This is a list of T cell receptor beta chains from one sample in a study of siplizumab effects on memory and regulatory T cells. Here immunoSEQ multiplex PCR was the method, and the copy in TCRdb shows in-frame clones only, minus some. The sample holds 100,000 or so clones, roughly 93% seen once. Source material: non-Treg CD4+ T cells sorted from blood. These receptors were taken from a human donor in good health. Both conserved end residues are part of each CDR3. D genes are given only for firm matches. Clone sizes are given selectively: once, few, many, or a class where the clone is expanded.

TRBV28	TRBD1	TRBJ1-4	.	CASSADRHNNEKLFF	TGTGCCAGCAGCGCGGACAGGCATAATAATGAAAAACTGTTTTTT
TRBV18	TRBD1	TRBJ1-2	few	CASSPELGGNRGSSGYTF	TGTGCCAGCTCACCTGAGCTGGGGGGGAACAGGGGAAGTTCTGGCTACACCTTC
TRBV10-3	.	TRBJ1-2	.	CASGQLANYGYTF	TGTGCCTCCGGACAGTTAGCTAACTATGGCTACACCTTC
TRBV18	TRBD2	TRBJ2-3	.	CASSPLASGSGDTQYF	TGTGCCAGCTCACCTCTCGCTAGCGGTTCCGGGGATACGCAGTATTTT
TRBV7-9	TRBD2	TRBJ2-1	.	CASTWGGLAGLGEQFF	TGTGCCAGTACCTGGGGGGGACTAGCGGGACTCGGTGAGCAGTTCTTC
TRBV6-5	.	TRBJ1-4	.	CASSLRGGATNEKLFF	TGTGCCAGCAGTTTACGGGGGGGTGCAACTAATGAAAAACTGTTTTTT
TRBV5-1	TRBD1	TRBJ2-6	.	CASSRSGTGPRGANVLTF	TGCGCCAGCAGCCGTTCCGGGACAGGCCCCCGTGGGGCCAACGTCCTGACTTTC
TRBV18	TRBD2	TRBJ2-1	.	CASSPPSGGASEQFF	TGTGCCAGCTCACCGCCTAGCGGGGGGGCAAGTGAGCAGTTCTTC
TRBV6-1	.	TRBJ1-2	.	CASSGSYQSYGYTF	TGTGCCAGCAGTGGGTCCTATCAAAGCTATGGCTACACCTTC
TRBV14	.	TRBJ2-1	once	CASSQAGLSNEQFF	TGTGCCAGCAGCCAAGCTGGACTAAGCAATGAGCAGTTCTTC
TRBV29-1	TRBD1	TRBJ1-1	.	CSAPGQGAGTEAFF	TGCAGCGCCCCGGGACAGGGGGCGGGCACTGAAGCTTTCTTT
TRBV5-1	TRBD1	TRBJ2-1	once	CASRLDPGQGSNEQFF	TGCGCCAGCAGATTAGACCCGGGACAGGGCTCCAATGAGCAGTTCTTC
TRBV11-2	TRBD1	TRBJ1-2	.	CASSPRTGEGHYGYTF	TGTGCCAGCAGCCCCCGGACAGGGGAAGGGCACTATGGCTACACCTTC
TRBV19	TRBD2	TRBJ2-1	.	CASSRGLAGGTYNEQFF	TGTGCCAGTAGTAGAGGGTTAGCGGGGGGGACCTACAATGAGCAGTTCTTC
TRBV30	.	TRBJ2-1	.	CAWTQPRGVSNEQFF	TGTGCCTGGACCCAACCCAGGGGCGTATCCAATGAGCAGTTCTTC
TRBV7-2	.	TRBJ1-2	.	CASAADQNYGYTF	TGTGCCAGCGCAGCCGACCAGAACTATGGCTACACCTTC
TRBV9	.	TRBJ2-5	.	CASSVVTSPQETQYF	TGTGCCAGCAGCGTAGTGACTAGTCCTCAAGAGACCCAGTACTTC
TRBV7-6	.	TRBJ1-1	once	CASSQAMNTEAFF	TGTGCCAGCAGTCAGGCTATGAACACTGAAGCTTTCTTT
TRBV6-1	TRBD2	TRBJ2-1	once	CASSERWLAGVNEQFF	TGTGCCAGCAGTGAACGGTGGCTAGCGGGGGTCAATGAGCAGTTCTTC
TRBV28	.	TRBJ2-2	.	CATWTGELFF	TGTGCCACTTGGACCGGGGAGCTGTTTTTT
TRBV1	.	TRBJ1-3	once	CTSSLPYGRAGDTIYF	TGCACCAGCAGCTTGCCGTATGGCAGGGCGGGTGACACCATATATTTT
TRBV21-1	.	TRBJ2-2	once	CASSSVGTGRSGELFF	TGTGCCAGCAGCAGCGTAGGGACAGGGAGGTCCGGGGAGCTGTTTTTT
TRBV5-4	.	TRBJ2-7	.	CASTYDTKGAYEQYF	TGTGCCAGCACCTACGACACGAAAGGGGCGTACGAGCAGTACTTC
TRBV19	TRBD1	TRBJ1-1	.	CASSTQGAQGTEAFF	TGTGCCAGTAGTACACAGGGGGCGCAAGGTACTGAAGCTTTCTTT
TRBV7-6	.	TRBJ2-6	.	CASSLGAAGANVLTF	TGTGCCAGCAGCTTAGGGGCTGCTGGGGCCAACGTCCTGACTTTC
TRBV15	.	TRBJ1-1	once	CATSRVPRSTEAFF	TGTGCCACCAGCAGAGTACCCAGGTCCACTGAAGCTTTCTTT
TRBV28	.	TRBJ2-7	.	CASSLTGRPYEQYF	TGTGCCAGCAGTCTGACAGGCCGTCCCTACGAGCAGTACTTC
TRBV18	.	TRBJ1-1	.	CASSPLIDTEAFF	TGTGCCAGCTCACCTTTGATCGACACTGAAGCTTTCTTT
TRBV5-5	TRBD1	TRBJ1-2	.	CASSLPTGIVYGYTF	TGTGCCAGCAGCTTGCCGACAGGGATTGTCTATGGCTACACCTTC
TRBV2	.	TRBJ2-2	.	CASFLGGANTGELFF	TGTGCCAGCTTCTTAGGGGGAGCGAACACCGGGGAGCTGTTTTTT
TRBV11-2	.	TRBJ1-3	once	CASSLKDGGSGNTIYF	TGTGCCAGCAGCTTAAAGGATGGGGGTTCTGGAAACACCATATATTTT
TRBV4-2	TRBD1	TRBJ1-1	.	CASSQVAGQGNTEAFF	TGTGCCAGCAGCCAAGTGGCGGGACAGGGCAACACTGAAGCTTTCTTT
TRBV30	.	TRBJ2-7	.	CAWSHFSGGRTYEQYF	TGTGCCTGGAGTCACTTCTCAGGCGGCAGAACCTACGAGCAGTACTTC
TRBV7-2	.	TRBJ2-5	.	CASSSDTPETQYF	TGTGCCAGCAGCTCTGACACACCGGAGACCCAGTACTTC
TRBV30	.	TRBJ1-2	.	CAWTPPTAYGYTF	TGTGCCTGGACCCCCCCGACAGCCTATGGCTACACCTTC
TRBV28	.	TRBJ2-7	.	CASSNGGLVIEQYF	TGTGCCAGCAGTAACGGGGGATTAGTAATCGAGCAGTACTTC
TRBV5-1	.	TRBJ1-6	.	CASSTNLPGEVSPLHF	TGCGCCAGCAGCACCAACCTTCCAGGGGAGGTTTCACCCCTCCACTTT
TRBV10-3	.	TRBJ2-3	.	CAISDSTDTQYF	TGTGCCATCAGTGACAGCACAGATACGCAGTATTTT
TRBV18	TRBD1	TRBJ2-3	.	CASSRGQGGTDTQYF	TGTGCCAGCTCACGGGGACAGGGCGGCACAGATACGCAGTATTTT
TRBV29-1	.	TRBJ2-5	.	CSVDWSGRETQYF	TGCAGCGTTGACTGGTCAGGGAGGGAGACCCAGTACTTC
TRBV18	TRBD1	TRBJ1-5	.	CASSPSDRSQPQHF	TGTGCCAGCTCACCCTCGGACAGGAGTCAGCCCCAGCATTTT
TRBV29-1	TRBD2	TRBJ2-3	.	CSVGWTSGVSDTQYF	TGCAGCGTTGGATGGACTAGCGGGGTTTCAGATACGCAGTATTTT
TRBV18	.	TRBJ2-3	.	CASSPGTVGADTQYF	TGTGCCAGCTCACCGGGGACGGTTGGGGCAGATACGCAGTATTTT
TRBV6-6	.	TRBJ1-5	.	CASLGGPNQPQHF	TGTGCCAGCCTAGGGGGTCCTAATCAGCCCCAGCATTTT
TRBV7-3	.	TRBJ1-2	.	CASSFSGTAYGYTF	TGTGCCAGCAGCTTTTCCGGGACGGCCTATGGCTACACCTTC
TRBV7-2	.	TRBJ2-7	.	CASSSLGEQYF	TGTGCCAGCAGCTCACTGGGGGAGCAGTACTTC
TRBV4-3	.	TRBJ2-3	.	CASSQNREYTQYF	TGCGCCAGCAGCCAAAACAGGGAATATACGCAGTATTTT
TRBV27	TRBD2	TRBJ2-5	.	CASSLLSSGGYQETQYF	TGTGCCAGCAGTTTATTGAGTAGCGGGGGATATCAAGAGACCCAGTACTTC
TRBV11-2	.	TRBJ1-1	once	CASSLVRGTEAFF	TGTGCCAGCAGCTTAGTGCGGGGCACTGAAGCTTTCTTT
TRBV5-1	.	TRBJ2-7	.	CASSLGAGMYEQYF	TGCGCCAGCAGCTTGGGAGCAGGGATGTACGAGCAGTACTTC
TRBV4-1	.	TRBJ1-6	.	CASSQDHNSPLHF	TGCGCCAGCAGCCAAGATCACAATTCACCCCTCCACTTT
TRBV11-3	.	TRBJ2-1	.	CASSLDHGQEQFF	TGTGCCAGCAGCTTAGATCACGGTCAGGAGCAGTTCTTC
TRBV19	.	TRBJ1-4	.	CASSIDALQKNEKLFF	TGTGCCAGTAGTATAGATGCGTTACAGAAAAATGAAAAACTGTTTTTT
TRBV21-1	.	TRBJ1-6	.	CASSNAPGQGESPLHF	TGTGCCAGCAGCAACGCACCGGGACAGGGCGAGTCACCCCTCCACTTT
TRBV10-1	.	TRBJ1-3	.	CASSEDPSGNTIYF	TGCGCCAGCAGTGAGGACCCCTCTGGAAACACCATATATTTT
TRBV28	.	TRBJ1-3	.	CASTAENTIYF	TGTGCCAGCACCGCAGAAAACACCATATATTTT
TRBV9	.	TRBJ1-3	.	CASSVDNSGNTIYF	TGTGCCAGCAGCGTAGACAACTCTGGAAACACCATATATTTT
TRBV10-3	TRBD1	TRBJ2-2	.	CAIPGQVNTGELFF	TGTGCCATACCGGGACAGGTGAACACCGGGGAGCTGTTTTTT